The 12 T cell receptor beta chains in this list originate from one sample, sequenced in a study of beta chain features in type 1 diabetes. Every isolated RNA sample was fully reverse transcribed, so sequencing captured expressed TCRB transcripts. Libraries were prepared by immunoSEQ multiplex PCR; TCRdb keeps only in-frame clonotypes and omits some of them. This sample has 450,000 or so clones; roughly 11% occur once, and the top ten carry approximately 0.05%. What was sequenced was naive CD4+ T cells from blood. The receptors come from a young woman in good health.

This clone occurred a few times. J is TRBJ2-7 and V is TRBV7-9, with 8 bases that match TRBD1. The germline CDR1 and CDR2 sequences are SEHNR and FQNEAQ (reference sequence). J gave up 3 bases and V 5 bases, and 3 bases lay outside the gene matches. There are 13 residues in the CDR3. This CDR3 is CASSHGTGYEQYV. CDR3 DNA sequence: TGTGCCAGCAGCCACGGGACAGGCTACGAGCAGTACGTC.

The rearrangement links TRBV7-2 to TRBJ2-7; possibly TRBD2 for D (6 bases). V gave up 1 base and J gave up 5 bases, with 15 bases separating them. Germline-derived CDR1 and CDR2 are SGHTA and FQGNSA. This CDR3 contains 15 residues. CDR3 sequence reads: CASSLVAGTRDEQYF. CDR3 sequence (DNA): TGTGCCAGCAGCTTAGTTGCGGGAACGAGGGACGAGCAGTACTTC. Complete variable domain (other parts from reference TRBV7-2 and TRBJ2-7): GAGVSQSPSNKVTEKGKDVELRCDPISGHTALYWYRQSLGQGLEFLIYFQGNSAPDKSGLPSDRFSAERTGGSVSTLTIQRTQQEDSAVYLCASSLVAGTRDEQYFGPGTRLTVT.

This CDR3 reads CASSPYNPNEQFF. As DNA, the CDR3 is TGTGCCAGCTCACCTTATAATCCGAATGAGCAGTTCTTC. The chain combines TRBV18 with TRBJ2-1, with D uncertain. The CDR3 is 13 residues long. The germline V and J ends were trimmed by 3 bases and 7 bases, with 10 bases remaining between them. Germline lookup yields CDR1 KGHSH and CDR2 LQKENI.

V usage is TRBV12-5 and J usage is TRBJ2-5, with 7 bases that match TRBD1. V shed 4 bases, J shed 5 bases, and the junction held 7 bases outside the gene matches. This CDR3 comprises 14 residues. The germline V gene has CDR1 LGHNT and CDR2 FRNRAP. The CDR3 region has the DNA TGTGCTAGTGGTTCCCGACAGGGTGGCGAGACCCAGTACTTC. Translating it yields CASGSRQGGETQYF.

The chain links TRBV29-1 to TRBJ2-5, with a weak D call TRBD2 (5 bases). V lost 5 bases to trimming and J lost 0 bases, with 13 bases between them. CDR3 size: 14 residues. Germline V gene lookup returns CDR1 SQVTM and CDR2 ANQGSEA. Here the CDR3 reads CSVSLAVNQETQYF. CDR3 nucleotides: TGCAGCGTTTCGCTAGCCGTCAACCAAGAGACCCAGTACTTC.

This clone turned up a few times. The chain has TRBV14 and TRBJ2-2, with a weak D call TRBD1 (5 bases). In germline, CDR1 is SGHDN, CDR2 FVKESK. The CDR3 runs to 14 residues. The V end was cut by 9 bases, the J end by 3 bases, with 14 bases between. CDR3 residues: CASNQGLHTGELFF. The CDR3 DNA reads as TGTGCCAGTAACCAGGGATTGCACACCGGGGAGCTGTTTTTT.

This chain joins TRBV7-2 and TRBJ1-6, with 7 bases that match TRBD1. The CDR3 length is 15 residues. Trimming cost V 5 bases and J 9 bases; bases outside gene matches: 10. Germline V gene sequence: CDR1 SGHTA, CDR2 FQGNSA. CDR3 DNA: TGTGCCAGCAGCCCTCAGGGACAGAGATTTTCACCCCTCCACTTT. Its translation: CASSPQGQRFSPLHF.

This clone showed up just a few times. For the CDR3, the DNA is TGTGCCAGCAATCCTCAGGGGACCAATCAGCCCCAGCATTTT. It is translated as CASNPQGTNQPQHF. The chain joins TRBV28 to TRBJ1-5; tentative D call: TRBD1 (6 bases). V lost 7 bases, J lost 3 bases, and 13 bases lay in between. The CDR3 is 14 amino acids. CDR1 MDHEN and CDR2 SYDVKM come from the germline V gene.

This chain uses TRBV9 with TRBJ2-5; 9 positions match TRBD1. CDR1 is SGDLS, CDR2 YYNGEE, per germline. There are 16 residues in the CDR3. The ends lost 4 bases at V and 5 bases at J; junction bases unmatched: 12. The CDR3 DNA reads as TGTGCCAGCAGCCGTAGGGGACAGGGAGGATGGGAGACCCAGTACTTC. It yields the protein CASSRRGQGGWETQYF. Based on the CDR3 plus reference TRBV9 and TRBJ2-5, the full variable domain is DSGVTQTPKHLITATGQRVTLRCSPRSGDLSVYWYQQSLDQGLQFLIQYYNGEERAKGNILERFSAQQFPDLHSELNLSSLELGDSALYFCASSRRGQGGWETQYFGPGTRLLVL.

The chain links TRBV14 to TRBJ2-2; D remains ambiguous. V lost 1 base and J lost 3, with 6 bases in between. This CDR3 is built from 14 residues. Germline CDR1 SGHDN, CDR2 FVKESK. CDR3 sequence reads: CASSQARYTGELFF. The CDR3 DNA sequence: TGTGCCAGCAGCCAAGCACGATACACCGGGGAGCTGTTTTTT.

V and J are TRBV11-2 and TRBJ2-7; no reliable D call. The V gene's germline CDR1 is SGHAT and CDR2 FQNNGV. V lost 3 bases, J lost 3 bases, and 3 bases lay in between. This CDR3 is 11 amino acids long. The CDR3 bases are TGTGCCAGCAGCTTGATCTACGAGCAGTACTTC. This translates into CASSLIYEQYF.

This clone was observed a handful of times. The chain uses TRBV29-1 and TRBJ2-5, with D perhaps matching TRBD2 (7 bases). The CDR3 totals 14 residues. V lost 4 bases to trimming and J lost 7 bases, with 19 bases between them. Germline V gene sequence: CDR1 SQVTM, CDR2 ANQGSEA. The DNA of the CDR3 is TGCAGCGTTGGTCGGGGGGCCGGGTCGGCGACCCAGTACTTC. Amino acid sequence: CSVGRGAGSATQYF.